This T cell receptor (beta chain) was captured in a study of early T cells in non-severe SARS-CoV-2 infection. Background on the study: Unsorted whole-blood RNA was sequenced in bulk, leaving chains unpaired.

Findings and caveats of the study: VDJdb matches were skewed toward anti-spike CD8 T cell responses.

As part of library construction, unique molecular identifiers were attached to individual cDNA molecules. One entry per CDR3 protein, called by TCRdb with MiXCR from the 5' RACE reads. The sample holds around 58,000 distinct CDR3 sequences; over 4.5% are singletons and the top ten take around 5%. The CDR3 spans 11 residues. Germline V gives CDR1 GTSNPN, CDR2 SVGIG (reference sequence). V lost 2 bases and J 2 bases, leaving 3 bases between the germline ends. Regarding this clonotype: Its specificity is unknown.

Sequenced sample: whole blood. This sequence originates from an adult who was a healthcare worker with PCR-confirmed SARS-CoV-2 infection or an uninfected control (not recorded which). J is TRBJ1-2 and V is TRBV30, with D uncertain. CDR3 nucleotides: TGTGCCTGGAGTCCGAACTATGGCTACACCTTC. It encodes CAWSPNYGYTF.